The T cell receptor (beta chain) described here comes from a study of lung T cells in sarcoidosis with Löfgren's syndrome. In TCRdb, the reads were re-called with MiXCR into one record per CDR3 protein. The sample records about 2,300 distinct CDR3 sequences, about 20% being singletons. V was pared by 2 bases and J by 5 bases, with 9 bases between. Germline V gives CDR1 SQVTM, CDR2 ANQGSEA. CDR3 length: 12 amino acids. By proportion, this clonotype is medium-sized (0.01 to 0.1%). Material for sequencing was CD4+ T cells from bronchoalveolar lavage. The rearrangement links TRBV29-1 to TRBJ2-5; D call uncertain. This receptor was identified in a human donor with sarcoidosis (Löfgren's syndrome or another form), or a control subject (not recorded which). The CDR3 reads CSVERVSETQYF. DNA for the CDR3: TGCAGCGTTGAAAGAGTTTCTGAGACCCAGTACTTC.